This TCR beta chain was documented in a study of blood T cell repertoires in COVID-19. Study information: The United States, Italy and Spain provided the acute and convalescent COVID-19 samples. PBMCs, B-cell-depleted T cells, or T cells were the source of the cDNA or gDNA that made up the material.

Per the study methods: Reference gene primer amplification gave nucleated cell count estimates. The table came from immunoSEQ multiplex PCR; TCRdb's copy has only in-frame clones and leaves some out. The V and J calls and clone size were taken over from that table, and D and trimming were inferred from the DNA. The table has 130,000 or so clones, 80% to 85% seen once. The sequenced material came from peripheral blood. This receptor was taken from a man aged 55 to 69 with acute or convalescent COVID-19.

The CDR3, as DNA: TGTGCCAGCACCTTAAGCGGGAACACTGAAGCTTTCTTT. Translated: CASTLSGNTEAFF. The gene calls are TRBV12-3 or TRBV12-4 and TRBJ1-1; the D is unclear. The CDR3 has 13 residues. Trimming pared 7 bases from V and 1 base from J, leaving 10 bases between.